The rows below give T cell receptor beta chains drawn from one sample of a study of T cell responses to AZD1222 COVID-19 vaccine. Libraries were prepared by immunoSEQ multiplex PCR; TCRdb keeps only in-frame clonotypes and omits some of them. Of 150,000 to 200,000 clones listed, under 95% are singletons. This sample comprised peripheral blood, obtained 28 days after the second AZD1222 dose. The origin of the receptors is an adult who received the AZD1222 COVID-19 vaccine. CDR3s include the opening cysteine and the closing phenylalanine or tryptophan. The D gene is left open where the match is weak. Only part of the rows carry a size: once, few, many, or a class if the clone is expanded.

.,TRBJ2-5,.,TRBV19,CASSMPSQETQYF,TGTGCCAGTAGTATGCCCTCCCAAGAGACCCAGTACTTC
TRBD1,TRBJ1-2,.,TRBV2,CASSKTGGRDDYGYTF,TGTGCCAGCAGTAAGACAGGGGGCAGGGATGACTATGGCTACACCTTC
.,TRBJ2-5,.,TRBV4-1,CASSRTTLGSVGTQYF,TGCGCCAGCAGCCGAACTACCCTCGGGAGCGTGGGGACCCAGTACTTC
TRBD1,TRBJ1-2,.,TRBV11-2,CASRYGQGIYGYTF,TGTGCCAGCAGATATGGACAGGGGATCTATGGCTACACCTTC
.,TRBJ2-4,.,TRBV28,CASSPPSLVAKNIQYF,TGTGCCAGCAGTCCCCCCTCACTGGTAGCCAAAAACATTCAGTACTTC
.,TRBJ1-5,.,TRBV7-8,CASSLGLYSNQPQHF,TGTGCCAGCAGCTTAGGCCTCTATAGCAATCAGCCCCAGCATTTT
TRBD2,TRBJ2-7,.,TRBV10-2,CASSRTSGTGEQYF,TGCGCCAGCAGTCGGACTAGCGGGACAGGGGAGCAGTACTTC
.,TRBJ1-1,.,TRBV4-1,CASSPHGGGTEAFF,TGCGCCAGCAGCCCCCACGGGGGGGGCACTGAAGCTTTCTTT
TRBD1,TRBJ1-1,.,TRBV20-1,CGGQANTEAFF,TGCGGGGGACAGGCGAACACTGAAGCTTTCTTT
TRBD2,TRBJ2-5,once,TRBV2,CASRGTTQETQYF,TGTGCCAGCAGAGGGACTACTCAAGAGACCCAGTACTTC